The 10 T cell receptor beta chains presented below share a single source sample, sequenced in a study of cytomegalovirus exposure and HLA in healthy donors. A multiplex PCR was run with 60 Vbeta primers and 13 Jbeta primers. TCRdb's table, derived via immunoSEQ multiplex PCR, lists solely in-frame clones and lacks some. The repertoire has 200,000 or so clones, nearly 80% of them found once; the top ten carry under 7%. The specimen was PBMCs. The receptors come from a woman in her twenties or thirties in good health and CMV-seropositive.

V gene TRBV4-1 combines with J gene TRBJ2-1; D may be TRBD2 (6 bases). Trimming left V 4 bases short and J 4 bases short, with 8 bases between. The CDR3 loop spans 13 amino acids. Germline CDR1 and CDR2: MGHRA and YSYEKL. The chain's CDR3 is CASSPGLYNEQFF. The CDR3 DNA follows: TGCGCCAGCAGCCCGGGACTTTACAATGAGCAGTTCTTC.

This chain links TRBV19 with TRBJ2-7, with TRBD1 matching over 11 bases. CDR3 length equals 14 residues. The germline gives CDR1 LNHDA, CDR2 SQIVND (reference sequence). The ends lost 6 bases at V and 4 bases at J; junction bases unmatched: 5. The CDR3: CASSGQGARYEQYF. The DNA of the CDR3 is TGTGCCAGTAGCGGACAGGGGGCTAGGTACGAGCAGTACTTC.

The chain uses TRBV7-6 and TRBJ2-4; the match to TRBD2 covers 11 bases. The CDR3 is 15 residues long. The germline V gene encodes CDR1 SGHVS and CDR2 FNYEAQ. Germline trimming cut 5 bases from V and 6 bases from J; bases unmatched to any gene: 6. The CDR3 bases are TGTGCCAGCAGCGCGACTAGCGGGGCGAGAAACATTCAGTACTTC. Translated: CASSATSGARNIQYF. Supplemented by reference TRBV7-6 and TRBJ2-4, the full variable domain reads GAGVSQSPRYKVTKRGQDVALRCDPISGHVSLYWYRQALGQGPEFLTYFNYEAQQDKSGLPNDRFSAERPEGSISTLTIQRTEQRDSAMYRCASSATSGARNIQYFGAGTRLSVL.

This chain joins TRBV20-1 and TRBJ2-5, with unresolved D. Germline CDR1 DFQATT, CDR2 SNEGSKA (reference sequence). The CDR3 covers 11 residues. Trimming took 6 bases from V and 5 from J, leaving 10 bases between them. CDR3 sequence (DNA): TGCAGTGCCCCCCACTCCGAGACCCAGTACTTC. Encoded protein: CSAPHSETQYF.

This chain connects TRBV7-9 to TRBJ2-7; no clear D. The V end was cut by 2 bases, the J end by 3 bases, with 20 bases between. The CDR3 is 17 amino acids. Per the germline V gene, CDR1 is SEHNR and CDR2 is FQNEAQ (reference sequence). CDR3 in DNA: TGTGCCAGCAGCTTACCCCCCTTAGCCTGGAGTTTCTACGAGCAGTACTTC. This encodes CASSLPPLAWSFYEQYF. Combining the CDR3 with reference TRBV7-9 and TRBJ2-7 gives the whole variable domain DTGVSQNPRHKITKRGQNVTFRCDPISEHNRLYWYRQTLGQGPEFLTYFQNEAQLEKSRLLSDRFSAERPKGSFSTLEIQRTEQGDSAMYLCASSLPPLAWSFYEQYFGPGTRLTVT.

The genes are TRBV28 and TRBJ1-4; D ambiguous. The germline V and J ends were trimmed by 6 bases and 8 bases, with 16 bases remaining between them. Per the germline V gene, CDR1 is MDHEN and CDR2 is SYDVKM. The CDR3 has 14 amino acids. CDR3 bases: TGTGCCAGCAGCCTTACGGGAGCCATGGAAAAACTGTTTTTT. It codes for CASSLTGAMEKLFF.

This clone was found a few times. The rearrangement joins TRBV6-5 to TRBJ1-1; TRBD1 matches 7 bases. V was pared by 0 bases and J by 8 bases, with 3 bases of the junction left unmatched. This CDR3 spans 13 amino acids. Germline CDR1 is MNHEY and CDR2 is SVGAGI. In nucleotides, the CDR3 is TGTGCCAGCAGTTACTCCACGACAGGGGAAGCTTTCTTT. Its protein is CASSYSTTGEAFF.

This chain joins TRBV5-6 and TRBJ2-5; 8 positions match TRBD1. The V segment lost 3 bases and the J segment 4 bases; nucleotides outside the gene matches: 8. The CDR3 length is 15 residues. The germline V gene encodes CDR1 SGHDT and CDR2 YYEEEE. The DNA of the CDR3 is TGTGCCAGCAGCTGGCCCGGACAGGGATTAGAGACCCAGTACTTC. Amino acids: CASSWPGQGLETQYF. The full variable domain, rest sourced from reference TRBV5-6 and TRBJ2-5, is DAGVTQSPTHLIKTRGQQVTLRCSPKSGHDTVSWYQQALGQGPQFIFQYYEEEERQRGNFPDRFSGHQFPNYSSELNVNALLLGDSALYLCASSWPGQGLETQYFGPGTRLLVL.

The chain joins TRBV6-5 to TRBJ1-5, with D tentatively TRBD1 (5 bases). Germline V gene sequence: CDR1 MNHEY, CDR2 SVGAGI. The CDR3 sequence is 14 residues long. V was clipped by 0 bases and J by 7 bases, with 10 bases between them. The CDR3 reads CASSYSQGSQPQHF. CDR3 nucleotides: TGTGCCAGCAGTTACTCGCAGGGATCCCAGCCCCAGCATTTT.

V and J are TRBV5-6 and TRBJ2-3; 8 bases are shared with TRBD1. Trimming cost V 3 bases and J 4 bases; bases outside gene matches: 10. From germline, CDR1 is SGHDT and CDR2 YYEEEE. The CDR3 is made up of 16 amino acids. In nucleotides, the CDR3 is TGTGCCAGCAGCTCTACCCGGACAGGGACCCCAGATACGCAGTATTTT. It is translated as CASSSTRTGTPDTQYF.